Reported below is one T cell receptor (beta chain). TCRdb's table, derived via immunoSEQ multiplex PCR, lists solely in-frame clones and lacks some. The sample shows around 85,000 clones, about 90% of them seen only once. V shed 6 bases, J shed 6 bases, and the junction held 7 bases outside the gene matches. Germline V gene data show CDR1 as MDHEN and CDR2 as SYDVKM. The CDR3 is 14 residues long. The source of the sample is a study of T cell changes during pregnancy in multiple sclerosis. The chain carries TRBV28 and TRBJ2-1; 8 bases agree with TRBD2. This clonotype was sampled from a female donor in good health, serving as a control in a pregnancy study. Some clones in this sample may be carry-over from other donors' samples. The starting material was PBMCs, obtained in the first trimester of pregnancy. CDR3 sequence: CASSPDRGGNEQFF. The DNA of the CDR3 is TGTGCCAGCAGCCCCGACCGGGGGGGCAATGAGCAGTTCTTC.